This TCR beta chain was retrieved from a study of sequential checkpoint blockade in melanoma. Study background: Each arm's sequence ended with maintenance nivolumab.

The table came from immunoSEQ multiplex PCR; TCRdb's copy has only in-frame clones and leaves some out. The table records 25,000 to 35,000 clones, around nine tenths of them present only once. Treatment indicated: randomized to nivolumab then ipilimumab (arm A) or the reverse (arm B). PBMC sorting kept live CD3+CD8+ cells without CD19 or CD56. The sequence derives from a human donor with melanoma. The source material was CD8+ T cells sorted from blood (inferred from file names), sampled from a patient given nivolumab and ipilimumab in sequence.

CDR3 bases: TGCGCCAGCAGCCTAGGACTAGCGGGAGGCCACACCGGGGAGCTGTTTTTT. As protein: CASSLGLAGGHTGELFF. The rearrangement joins TRBV5-1 to TRBJ2-2; the match to TRBD2 covers 14 bases. Per germline, CDR1 SGHRS and CDR2 YFSETQ. Trimming at V came to 4 bases and at J to 3 bases, leaving 5 bases not matched to a gene. The CDR3 length is 17 residues. The full variable domain, rest sourced from reference TRBV5-1 and TRBJ2-2, is KAGVTQTPRYLIKTRGQQVTLSCSPISGHRSVSWYQQTPGQGLQFLFEYFSETQRNKGNFPGRFSGRQFSNSRSEMNVSTLELGDSALYLCASSLGLAGGHTGELFFGEGSRLTVL.